These 29 T cell receptor beta chains came from one sample sequenced in a study of T cells in Graves' hyperthyroidism and ophthalmopathy. Using RNA transcripts as the source, TCR beta CDR3 regions were amplified. Researchers ran a first-round RT-PCR on the TCR CDR3 using the HTBI primer set. In TCRdb, the multiplex PCR reads were re-called with MiXCR into one record per CDR3 protein. The data contain 400,000 to 500,000 distinct CDR3 sequences, 13% to 15% of them singletons. Sequencing was performed on blood. The receptors were gathered from a woman younger than 35 with Graves' hyperthyroidism.

This clonotype was counted many times. The rearrangement joins TRBV2 to TRBJ2-2; D remains unclear. Germline V lookup: CDR1 SNHLY, CDR2 FYNNEI. The CDR3 is 14 residues long. V lost 8 bases, J lost 4 bases, and 14 bases lay in between. The CDR3 DNA follows: TGTGCCAGCTTCTTGGGAATGGGCACCGGGGAGCTGTTTTTT. It codes for CASFLGMGTGELFF. The full variable domain, its missing parts supplied by reference TRBV2 and TRBJ2-2, is EPEVTQTPSHQVTQMGQEVILRCVPISNHLYFYWYRQILGQKVEFLVSFYNNEISEKSEIFDDQFSVERPDGSNFTLKIRSTKLEDSAMYFCASFLGMGTGELFFGEGSRLTVL.

This clonotype came up many times. CDR3 residues: CASSARTSGTRDTDTQYF. In DNA, the CDR3 is TGCGCCAGCAGCGCCCGGACTAGCGGGACCCGGGACACAGATACGCAGTATTTT. V gene TRBV5-1 combines with J gene TRBJ2-3, with 12 bases lining up with TRBD2. The CDR3 sequence is 18 residues long. The V segment lost 4 bases and the J segment 2 bases; nucleotides outside the gene matches: 11. The germline V gene encodes CDR1 SGHRS and CDR2 YFSETQ.

At least ten counts were recorded for this clonotype. The CDR3 is CASSHLLAGINEQFF. The CDR3 bases are TGTGCCAGCAGCCACTTGCTAGCGGGGATCAATGAGCAGTTCTTC. The chain combines TRBV14 with TRBJ2-1, with 9 positions matching TRBD2. Germline CDR1 and CDR2: SGHDN and FVKESK. This CDR3 has 15 residues. V was clipped by 3 bases and J by 6 bases; unmatched bases: 6.

There are a few counts of this clonotype. The V gene is TRBV7-9, the J gene TRBJ2-2; the D gene is possibly TRBD2 (6 bases). This CDR3 has 14 amino acids. With 5 bases removed from V and 6 bases from J, the gap between germline ends came to 13 bases. From germline, CDR1 is SEHNR and CDR2 FQNEAQ (reference sequence). CDR3 sequence reads: CASSLEGIPGELFF. CDR3 DNA: TGTGCCAGCAGCCTGGAGGGGATCCCCGGGGAGCTGTTTTTT. Based on the CDR3 plus reference TRBV7-9 and TRBJ2-2, the full variable domain is DTGVSQNPRHKITKRGQNVTFRCDPISEHNRLYWYRQTLGQGPEFLTYFQNEAQLEKSRLLSDRFSAERPKGSFSTLEIQRTEQGDSAMYLCASSLEGIPGELFFGEGSRLTVL.

This clonotype was seen at least ten times. The chain has TRBV18 and TRBJ1-4, with 7 positions matching TRBD1. CDR1 and CDR2 (germline): KGHSH, LQKENI. The CDR3 has 14 amino acids. J lost 4 bases, V lost 4 bases, and 3 bases had no gene match. The CDR3 sequence: CASSLRDSNEKLFF. In DNA form, the CDR3 reads TGTGCCAGCTCACTACGGGACAGTAATGAAAAACTGTTTTTT.

This clonotype has at least ten counts. The CDR3 here is CASSPDLNEKLFF. The CDR3 region has the DNA TGTGCCAGCAGCCCGGACCTTAATGAAAAACTGTTTTTT. This chain links TRBV11-2 with TRBJ1-4; D not certain. The CDR3 covers 13 residues. Germline CDR1 SGHAT, CDR2 FQNNGV. V was pared by 5 bases and J by 4 bases, with 8 bases between.

This clonotype was recorded at least ten times. The chain uses TRBV7-9 and TRBJ2-1; 9 positions match TRBD2. V was clipped by 5 bases and J by 0 bases; unmatched bases: 5. CDR1 is SEHNR and CDR2 is FQNEAQ in the germline V gene (reference sequence). This CDR3 is built from 16 residues. As DNA, the CDR3 is TGTGCCAGCAGCCCACTAGCGGGTAGCTCCTACAATGAGCAGTTCTTC. Its protein product is CASSPLAGSSYNEQFF.

This clonotype was observed a handful of times. V and J are TRBV27 and TRBJ2-1; TRBD1 agrees at 7 bases. Trimming cost V 5 bases and J 0 bases; bases outside gene matches: 10. This CDR3 has 17 amino acids. CDR1 and CDR2 from the germline V gene are MNHEY and SMNVEV (reference sequence). CDR3 loop: CASSREQQGSSYNEQFF. CDR3 coding DNA: TGTGCCAGCAGTAGAGAACAACAGGGGAGCTCCTACAATGAGCAGTTCTTC.

This clonotype was observed many times. The rearrangement links TRBV19 to TRBJ2-3, with D perhaps matching TRBD2 (5 bases). This CDR3 has 16 residues. V lost 2 bases and J 1 base, leaving 13 bases between the germline ends. Per germline, CDR1 LNHDA and CDR2 SQIVND (reference sequence). CDR3 DNA sequence: TGTGCCAGTAGTATATTCCCTAGCCGGGGCACAGATACGCAGTATTTT. Its translation: CASSIFPSRGTDTQYF.

V gene TRBV12-3 or TRBV12-4 combines with J gene TRBJ2-3; D gene ambiguous. The V gene lost 8 bases and the J gene lost 0 bases, with 12 bases spanning the gap. The CDR3 covers 14 residues. CDR3 in amino acids: CASRRISSTDTQYF. CDR3 bases: TGTGCCAGCCGCCGAATCTCTAGCACAGATACGCAGTATTTT.

The table lists this clonotype with many counts. The genes are TRBV2 and TRBJ1-1, with D perhaps TRBD1 (5 bases). Trimming took 5 bases from V and 4 from J, leaving 17 bases between them. The germline gives CDR1 SNHLY, CDR2 FYNNEI. This CDR3 region has 15 residues. The CDR3 DNA reads as TGTGCCAGCAGTCCCCAGGGACCTTTTGTCACTGAAGCTTTCTTT. This translates into CASSPQGPFVTEAFF.

This clonotype has only one observation. This chain connects TRBV12-3 or TRBV12-4 to TRBJ1-4, with 8 bases lining up with TRBD1. The CDR3 extends over 17 amino acids. V dropped 5 bases and J dropped 0; count of bases not matched to a gene: 8. CDR3 in amino acids: CASSPGDRRSTNEKLFF. The DNA for the CDR3 is TGTGCCAGCAGTCCCGGGGACAGGAGATCAACTAATGAAAAACTGTTTTTT.

This clonotype has more than one count but fewer than ten. J is TRBJ2-3 and V is TRBV6-1, with D possibly TRBD1 on 6 matching bases. Germline CDR1 and CDR2: MNHNS and SASEGT. This CDR3 has 15 residues. V was cut by 3 bases and J by 4 bases, with 14 bases left in between. The CDR3 region is CASSDVDRIPDTQYF. The CDR3 DNA follows: TGTGCCAGCAGTGATGTGGACAGAATCCCAGATACGCAGTATTTT.

This clonotype was seen at least ten times. The chain is built from TRBV7-2 and TRBJ2-5, with 9 bases lining up with TRBD1. The length of the CDR3 is 14 residues. The germline V gene encodes CDR1 SGHTA and CDR2 FQGNSA. With V trimmed by 6 bases and J by 4 bases, 6 bases remained unmatched. The CDR3 is CASSQQTGGETQYF. The CDR3 nucleotides are TGTGCCAGCAGTCAACAGACAGGGGGAGAGACCCAGTACTTC. Supplemented by reference TRBV7-2 and TRBJ2-5, the full variable domain reads GAGVSQSPSNKVTEKGKDVELRCDPISGHTALYWYRQSLGQGLEFLIYFQGNSAPDKSGLPSDRFSAERTGGSVSTLTIQRTQQEDSAVYLCASSQQTGGETQYFGPGTRLLVL.

The rearrangement uses TRBV4-1 and TRBJ1-5; 7 bases are a match to TRBD1. Germline V CDR1 and CDR2: MGHRA, YSYEKL. V lost 0 bases to trimming and J lost 5 bases; unmatched junction nucleotides: 4. The CDR3 runs to 15 residues. For the CDR3, the DNA is TGCGCCAGCAGCCAAGAAGGGGGCGGATATCAGCCCCAGCATTTT. Translated: CASSQEGGGYQPQHF.

The table lists this clonotype with many counts. The chain couples TRBV11-2 to TRBJ1-1; D gene unclear. This CDR3 region has 15 residues. Germline V gives CDR1 SGHAT, CDR2 FQNNGV. The germline V and J ends were trimmed by 5 bases and 6 bases, with 19 bases remaining between them. The CDR3 sequence: CASSQLAPLGAEAFF. CDR3 DNA sequence: TGTGCCAGCAGCCAATTGGCCCCCCTCGGCGCTGAAGCTTTCTTT.

This clonotype was seen many times. CDR3 loop: CASSLQGGGNQPQHF. The CDR3 coding sequence is TGTGCCAGCAGTCTACAGGGGGGTGGCAATCAGCCCCAGCATTTT. The V call is TRBV2, the J call TRBJ1-5; 8 bases are a match to TRBD1. Germline trimming cut 5 bases from V and 2 bases from J; bases unmatched to any gene: 5. This CDR3 spans 15 amino acids. Germline loops: CDR1 SNHLY, CDR2 FYNNEI.

This clonotype was counted at least ten times. The rearrangement uses TRBV10-3 and TRBJ1-2; D uncertain. Germline assignment: CDR1 ENHRY and CDR2 SYGVKD. Trimming shortened V by 4 bases and J by 4 bases, and 10 bases separated the two germline ends. The CDR3 runs 13 residues. DNA for the CDR3: TGTGCCATCAGTGGGAGGGAGCGCTATGGCTACACCTTC. As protein: CAISGRERYGYTF.

V is TRBV4-1 and J is TRBJ2-2; D ambiguous. V was clipped by 3 bases and J by 5 bases, with 7 bases between them. The CDR3 length is 13 residues. The germline gives CDR1 MGHRA, CDR2 YSYEKL. CDR3 in DNA: TGCGCCAGCAGCCAGGACCCTACCGGGGAGCTGTTTTTT. Its protein is CASSQDPTGELFF.

This clonotype showed up many times. The V call is TRBV11-2, the J call TRBJ2-4, with 7 bases identical to TRBD1. Germline V CDR1 and CDR2: SGHAT, FQNNGV. V shed 2 bases, J shed 0 bases, and the junction held 4 bases outside the gene matches. CDR3 length: 16 residues. The CDR3 loop reads CASSLQTGLAKNIQYF. The CDR3 region has the DNA TGTGCCAGCAGCTTACAGACAGGGCTAGCCAAAAACATTCAGTACTTC.

Ten or more counts support this clonotype. The chain is built from TRBV12-3 or TRBV12-4 and TRBJ1-6, with D possibly being TRBD1 (5 bases). CDR3 length: 14 amino acids. V lost 1 base, J lost 13 bases, and 14 bases lay in between. The DNA for the CDR3 is TGTGCCAGCAGTTTAGAGCCAGGGTTGGGTCCCCTCCACTTT. Translating gives CASSLEPGLGPLHF.

This clonotype came up many times. The DNA for the CDR3 is TGTGCCAGCAGCTTAGACGTCGCCTACGAGCAGTACGTC. Amino acid sequence: CASSLDVAYEQYV. This chain connects TRBV11-2 to TRBJ2-7; no definite D call. This CDR3 region has 13 residues. Germline CDR1 and CDR2: SGHAT and FQNNGV. Trimming removed 0 bases at V and 2 bases at J, with 5 bases between.

This clonotype has just a few counts. The chain joins TRBV9 to TRBJ2-1; 8 bases line up with TRBD2. CDR1 is SGDLS and CDR2 is YYNGEE in the germline V gene. The V and J ends lost 5 bases and 10 bases, in that order; junction bases with no gene match: 8. The CDR3 covers 13 residues. In nucleotides, the CDR3 is TGTGCCAGCAGTGACATGGCGGGAGGCGAGCAGTTCTTC. Amino acid sequence: CASSDMAGGEQFF.

This clonotype has a count of ten or more. The rearrangement uses TRBV5-1 and TRBJ2-6, with D tentatively TRBD1 (5 bases). Germline CDR1 SGHRS, CDR2 YFSETQ. The ends were cut back, 4 bases at V and 0 bases at J, with 8 bases in the middle. The CDR3 spans 15 residues. The CDR3 region is CASSQQVSGANVLTF. The CDR3 bases are TGCGCCAGCAGCCAACAGGTCTCTGGGGCCAACGTCCTGACTTTC.

This clonotype was seen at least ten times. The chain uses TRBV30 and TRBJ2-7; no definite D call. The CDR3 sequence is 11 residues long. Trimming took 0 bases from V and 5 from J, leaving 5 bases between them. The germline V gene encodes CDR1 GTSNPN and CDR2 SVGIG (reference sequence). This CDR3 is CAWSVGHEQYF. CDR3 DNA: TGTGCCTGGAGTGTAGGCCACGAGCAGTACTTC. Variable domain in full (rest from reference TRBV30 and TRBJ2-7): SQTIHQWPATLVQPVGSPLSLECTVEGTSNPNLYWYRQAAGRGLQLLFYSVGIGQISSEVPQNLSASRPQDRQFILSSKKLLLSDSGFYLCAWSVGHEQYFGPGTRLTVT.

Note on this clonotype: The junction departs from germline at one end; a sequencing error may be responsible. The rearrangement joins TRBV7-7 to TRBJ2-4; possibly TRBD1 for D (5 bases). This CDR3 region has 13 residues. The germline V gene encodes CDR1 SSHAT and CDR2 FNYEAQ (reference sequence). CDR3 sequence: CASSRDSASIQYF. As DNA, the CDR3 is TGTGCTAGCAGCCGTGACAGCGCCAGTATTCAGTACTTC. Based on the CDR3 plus reference TRBV7-7 and TRBJ2-4, the full variable domain is GAGVSQSPRYKVTKRGQDVTLRCDPISSHATLYWYQQALGQGPEFLTYFNYEAQPDKSGLPSDRFSAERPEGSISTLTIQRTEQRDSAMYRCASSRDSASIQYFGAGTRLSVL.

In its sample, this clonotype was seen many times. This rearrangement joins TRBV4-2 to TRBJ2-5; D remains ambiguous. Germline V gene sequence: CDR1 LGHNA, CDR2 YNFKEQ. V lost 0 bases, J lost 6 bases, and 11 bases lay in between. This CDR3 comprises 14 residues. DNA for the CDR3: TGTGCCAGCAGCCAAGATCTGCAAGGGCAGACCCAGTACTTC. Its translation: CASSQDLQGQTQYF.

This clonotype was detected only a few times. The rearrangement links TRBV12-3 or TRBV12-4 to TRBJ1-2; tentative D call: TRBD1 (5 bases). The CDR3 spans 14 residues. Trimming cost V 6 bases and J 2 bases, with 13 bases left between them. CDR3 sequence reads: CASSLGEMNYGYTF. The CDR3 nucleotides are TGTGCCAGCAGCCTAGGGGAGATGAACTATGGCTACACCTTC.

This clonotype was seen a few times. This chain connects TRBV6-1 to TRBJ2-5; no firm D call. The CDR3 has 17 residues. V was trimmed by 5 bases and J by 1 base, leaving 20 bases between them. The germline gives CDR1 MNHNS, CDR2 SASEGT. The CDR3 bases are TGTGCCAGCAGTTATGGGGATCTGGTCAGCCCCCAAGAGACCCAGTACTTC. This translates into CASSYGDLVSPQETQYF.